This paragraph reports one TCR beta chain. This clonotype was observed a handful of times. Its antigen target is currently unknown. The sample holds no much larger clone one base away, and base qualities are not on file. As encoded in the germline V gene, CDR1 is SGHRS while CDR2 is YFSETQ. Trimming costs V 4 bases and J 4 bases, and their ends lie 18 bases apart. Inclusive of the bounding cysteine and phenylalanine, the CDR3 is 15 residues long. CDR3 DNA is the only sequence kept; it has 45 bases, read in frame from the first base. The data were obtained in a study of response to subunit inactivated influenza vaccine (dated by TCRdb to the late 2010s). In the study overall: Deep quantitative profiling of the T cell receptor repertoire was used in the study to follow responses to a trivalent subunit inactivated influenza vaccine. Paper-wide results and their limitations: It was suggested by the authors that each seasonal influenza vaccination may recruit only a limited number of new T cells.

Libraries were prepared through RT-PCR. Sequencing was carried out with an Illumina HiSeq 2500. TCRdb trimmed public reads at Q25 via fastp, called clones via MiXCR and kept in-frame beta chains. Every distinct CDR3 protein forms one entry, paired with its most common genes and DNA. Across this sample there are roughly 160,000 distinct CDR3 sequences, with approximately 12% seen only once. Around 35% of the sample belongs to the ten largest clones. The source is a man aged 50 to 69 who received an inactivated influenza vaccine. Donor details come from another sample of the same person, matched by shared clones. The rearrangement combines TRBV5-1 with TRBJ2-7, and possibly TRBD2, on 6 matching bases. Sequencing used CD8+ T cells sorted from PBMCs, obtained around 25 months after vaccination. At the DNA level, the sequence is TGCGCCAGCAGCCTTGGACTGGGCGGGACTTACGAGCAGTACTTC. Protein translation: CASSLGLGGTYEQYF.